This T cell receptor beta chain stems from a study of CD8 T cells in Susac syndrome (dated by TCRdb to the late 2010s). Describing the broader study: Whether CD8+ T cell activation and differentiation in Susac syndrome was antigen driven was tested using repertoire sequencing.

High-throughput TCR beta sequencing profiled peripheral blood CD8+ and CD4+ T cells from healthy donors, Susac syndrome patients and multiple sclerosis patients. Treatment-naive patients with stable or active relapsing-remitting disease fulfilling revised McDonald criteria were used as multiple sclerosis controls. Bulk CD8+ and CD4+ T cells were purified by magnetic negative isolation, whereas CD8+ TEMRA cells were enriched by FACS. Blood was drawn into EDTA tubes, processed within 24 hours, and PBMCs were isolated by density gradient centrifugation. PBMCs destined for TCR sequencing were cryopreserved in liquid nitrogen and later thawed in a 37 °C water bath. The sorted or isolated CD4+, CD8+ and CD8+ TEMRA cells reached a purity of at least 90%. On the study overall, not on this receptor specifically: The TCR sequencing and HLA analysis was acknowledged to have included a relatively small number of individuals.

About this clonotype itself: Its antigen is not yet known. The input lacks base qualities; no much larger clone sits a single base away.

Trimming removed 4 bases from V and 2 bases from J, leaving 15 bases between the germline ends. CDR1 and CDR2, looked up from the germline V gene, are SGDLS and YYNGEE. From cysteine to phenylalanine, the CDR3 is 15 amino acids long. CDR3 DNA only is kept here, 45 bases in frame from base 1. RNA was extracted using the RNeasy kit, and about 0.45 to 1 microgram was reverse transcribed with random hexamers. TCR beta CDR3 regions were amplified with the immunoSEQ multiplex PCR assay covering 54 Vbeta and 13 Jbeta segments. Bias from PCR amplification was corrected by using a synthetic template baseline for primer optimization and for computational correction. As for how the authors treated the data: Reads were annotated to V, D and J genes according to IMGT and were analyzed with immunoSEQ Analyzer, with only productive sequences retained. Clonality was computed as one minus Shannon entropy normalized by log2 of the number of productive unique sequences. For each patient and control, public and private clones were evaluated within the 100 most prevalent clones. Clones were defined as Susac-specific if absent from the healthy and MS cohorts, from more than 900 published viral clones and from other ImmuneACCESS disease sequences. TCRdb trimmed the raw reads at Q25, called clones with MiXCR and kept productive beta chains. Each entry is one CDR3 protein sequence, shown with its most common DNA and genes. The V and J calls here are based on TCRdb, not the publication. The sample data list about 130,000 distinct CDR3 sequences, and about 95% of these were observed just once. Together, the top ten hold about 0.12% of the sample.

The sequenced sample consisted of CD4+ T cells from PBMCs. The clonotype was recovered from a human donor with multiple sclerosis. The rearranged chain carries TRBV9 and TRBJ2-5; the D segment could be TRBD1, given 6 matching bases. The CDR3 reads as follows: CASSTSPGHQETQYF. The DNA is as follows: TGTGCCAGCAGCACCTCACCGGGACATCAAGAGACCCAGTACTTC.